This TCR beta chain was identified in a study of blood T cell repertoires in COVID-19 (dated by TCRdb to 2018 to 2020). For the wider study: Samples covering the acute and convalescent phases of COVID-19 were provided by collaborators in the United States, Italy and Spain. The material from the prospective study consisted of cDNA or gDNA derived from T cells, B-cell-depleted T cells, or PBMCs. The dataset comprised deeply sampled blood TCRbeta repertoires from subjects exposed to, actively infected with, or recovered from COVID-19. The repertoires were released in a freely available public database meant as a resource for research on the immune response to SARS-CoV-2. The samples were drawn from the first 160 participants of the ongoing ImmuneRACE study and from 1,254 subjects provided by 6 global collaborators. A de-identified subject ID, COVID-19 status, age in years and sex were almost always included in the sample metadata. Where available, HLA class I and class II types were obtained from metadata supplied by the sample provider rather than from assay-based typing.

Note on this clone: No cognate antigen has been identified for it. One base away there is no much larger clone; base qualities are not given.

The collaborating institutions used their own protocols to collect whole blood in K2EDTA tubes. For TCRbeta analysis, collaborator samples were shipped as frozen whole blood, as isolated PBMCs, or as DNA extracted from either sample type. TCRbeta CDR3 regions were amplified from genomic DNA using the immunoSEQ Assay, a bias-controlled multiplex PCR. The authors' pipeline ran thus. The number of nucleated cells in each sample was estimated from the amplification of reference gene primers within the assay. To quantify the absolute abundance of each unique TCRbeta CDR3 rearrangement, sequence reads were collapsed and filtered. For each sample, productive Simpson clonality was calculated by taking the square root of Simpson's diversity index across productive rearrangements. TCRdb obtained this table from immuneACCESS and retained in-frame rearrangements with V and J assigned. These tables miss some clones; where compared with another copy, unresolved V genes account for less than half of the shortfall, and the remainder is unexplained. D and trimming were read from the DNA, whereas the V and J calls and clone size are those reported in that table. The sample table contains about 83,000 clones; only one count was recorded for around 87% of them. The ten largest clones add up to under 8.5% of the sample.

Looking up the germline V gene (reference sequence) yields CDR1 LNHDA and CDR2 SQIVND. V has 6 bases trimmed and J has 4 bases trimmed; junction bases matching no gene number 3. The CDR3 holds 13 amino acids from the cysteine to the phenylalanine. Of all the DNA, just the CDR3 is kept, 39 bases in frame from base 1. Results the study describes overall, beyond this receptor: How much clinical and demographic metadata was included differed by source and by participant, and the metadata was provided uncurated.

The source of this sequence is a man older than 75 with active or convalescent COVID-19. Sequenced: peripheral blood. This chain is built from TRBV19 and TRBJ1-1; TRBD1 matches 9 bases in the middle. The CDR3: CASRSTGGTEAFF. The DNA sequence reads TGTGCCAGTAGATCGACAGGGGGCACTGAAGCTTTCTTT.